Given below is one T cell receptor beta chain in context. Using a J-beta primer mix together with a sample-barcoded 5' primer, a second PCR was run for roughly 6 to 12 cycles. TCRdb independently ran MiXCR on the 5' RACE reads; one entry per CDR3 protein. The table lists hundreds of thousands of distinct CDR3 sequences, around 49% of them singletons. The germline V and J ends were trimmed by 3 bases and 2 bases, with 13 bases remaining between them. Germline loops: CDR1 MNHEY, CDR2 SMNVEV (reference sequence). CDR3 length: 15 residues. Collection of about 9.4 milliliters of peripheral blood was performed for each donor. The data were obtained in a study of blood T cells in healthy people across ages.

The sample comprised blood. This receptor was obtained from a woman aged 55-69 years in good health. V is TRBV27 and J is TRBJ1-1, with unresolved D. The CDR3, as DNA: TGTGCCAGCAGTTTCGATGCGAAGGATAACACTGAAGCTTTCTTT. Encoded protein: CASSFDAKDNTEAFF.